One and the same sample provided the 18 T cell receptor beta chains below, sequenced in a study of molecular identifiers for immune sequencing clone quantification. TCRdb processed the PCR reads anew with MiXCR; each CDR3 protein has one entry. The sample includes about half a million distinct CDR3 sequences, 20% to 25% of them seen just once. The sequenced sample consisted of naive CD8+ T cells from blood, with Jurkat cell RNA spiked in. Noted subset: FACS-sorted CD8+CD4-CCR7+CD45RA+ naive T cells. The receptors were sampled from a human donor in good health. Some libraries in this study had Jurkat cell RNA spiked in.

This clonotype was recorded a few times. The chain combines TRBV27 with TRBJ1-6, with TRBD1 matching 8 bases. The germline CDR1 and CDR2 sequences are MNHEY and SMNVEV (reference sequence). V lost 6 bases, J lost 8 bases, and 9 bases stayed unmatched. The CDR3 sequence is 15 residues long. The CDR3 spells CASRLTGTGYSPLHF. CDR3 coding DNA: TGTGCCAGCAGGCTAACCGGGACAGGCTATTCACCCCTCCACTTT.

J is TRBJ1-1 and V is TRBV5-4; D is unclear. CDR1 is SGHNT, CDR2 YYREEE, per germline (reference sequence). The CDR3 contains 13 residues. Trimming pared 0 bases from V and 7 bases from J, leaving 10 bases between. CDR3 loop: CASSLDRGNEAFF. CDR3 DNA sequence: TGTGCCAGCAGCTTGGACCGGGGAAATGAAGCTTTCTTT.

The chain uses TRBV28 and TRBJ2-5; D unresolved. The ends were cut back, 3 bases at V and 5 bases at J, with 16 bases in the middle. Germline lookup yields CDR1 MDHEN and CDR2 SYDVKM. The CDR3 extends over 15 amino acids. CDR3 nucleotide sequence: TGTGCCAGCAGTTTTGTTATGGCCTCCGGGGAGACCCAGTACTTC. Translating it yields CASSFVMASGETQYF.

This sequence joins TRBV15 and TRBJ1-1; D is uncertain. Trimming removed 0 bases from V and 2 bases from J, with 4 bases in between. The germline CDR1 and CDR2 sequences are LNHNV and YYDKDF (reference sequence). This CDR3 has 13 residues. In DNA form, the CDR3 reads TGTGCCACCAGCAGAGATAGTAACACTGAAGCTTTCTTT. This gives the protein CATSRDSNTEAFF.

The chain employs TRBV27 and TRBJ2-7; tentatively, D is TRBD2 (6 bases). Germline V gene data show CDR1 as MNHEY and CDR2 as SMNVEV (reference sequence). V shed 3 bases and J shed 3 bases, with 15 bases lying between them. The CDR3 is 15 amino acids. CDR3 DNA: TGTGCCAGCAGTTTGGAGGGGTCGGAGTACTACGAGCAGTACTTC. Its translation is CASSLEGSEYYEQYF.

This chain links TRBV4-1 with TRBJ2-7; TRBD1 agrees at 8 bases. With V trimmed by 0 bases and J by 3 bases, 4 bases remained unmatched. CDR1 and CDR2 (germline): MGHRA, YSYEKL. The CDR3 sequence is 15 residues long. CDR3 nucleotides: TGCGCCAGCAGCCAAGAAGGGACAGGAAACTACGAGCAGTACTTC. Its translation is CASSQEGTGNYEQYF.

There are a few counts of this clonotype. The gene calls are TRBV5-5 and TRBJ2-1; TRBD2 matches at 14 bases. Trimming took 1 base from V and 4 from J; bases not matched to a gene: 7. CDR3 length: 18 amino acids. CDR1 SGHKS and CDR2 YYEKEE come from the germline V gene (reference sequence). CDR3 nucleotide sequence: TGTGCCAGCAGCTTGATCGGGACTAGCGGGAGTAGGTACAATGAGCAGTTCTTC. It yields the protein CASSLIGTSGSRYNEQFF.

Concerning this clonotype itself: Since a much larger clone is just one base distant, this may be a read error. This sequence joins TRBV28 and TRBJ1-1; D uncertain. This CDR3 is 13 amino acids long. Germline V gives CDR1 MDHEN, CDR2 SYDVKM. CDR3 region: CASSLYINTAAFF. The CDR3 coding sequence is TGTGCCAGCAGTTTATACATAAACACTGCAGCTTTCTTT.

V and J are TRBV6-6 and TRBJ1-5, with D hard to call. CDR1 is MNHNY and CDR2 is SVGAGI in the germline V gene (reference sequence). The CDR3 contains 16 residues. Trimming shortened V by 0 bases and J by 1 base, and 10 bases separated the two germline ends. The CDR3 DNA sequence: TGTGCCAGCAGTTACTCGAATCCCGGCAGCAATCAGCCCCAGCATTTT. It encodes CASSYSNPGSNQPQHF.

This chain joins TRBV6-1 and TRBJ1-5; no firm D call. The germline CDR1 and CDR2 sequences are MNHNS and SASEGT. The CDR3 has 17 amino acids. V lost 6 bases, J lost 0 bases, and 18 bases lay in between. This CDR3 is CASSGDPMGYSNQPQHF. CDR3 bases: TGTGCCAGCAGCGGAGACCCGATGGGTTATAGCAATCAGCCCCAGCATTTT.

This clonotype was seen only a few times. The gene calls are TRBV2 and TRBJ1-4, with 9 bases fitting TRBD1. This CDR3 contains 15 residues. Trimming at V came to 6 bases and at J to 7 bases, leaving 9 bases not matched to a gene. Germline V gives CDR1 SNHLY, CDR2 FYNNEI. The CDR3 region is CASRFPDRGSEKLFF. DNA of the CDR3: TGTGCCAGCAGGTTCCCGGACAGGGGCAGTGAAAAACTGTTTTTT. Full variable domain (outside the CDR3, taken from reference TRBV2 and TRBJ1-4): EPEVTQTPSHQVTQMGQEVILRCVPISNHLYFYWYRQILGQKVEFLVSFYNNEISEKSEIFDDQFSVERPDGSNFTLKIRSTKLEDSAMYFCASRFPDRGSEKLFFGSGTQLSVL.

This clonotype was found many times. The chain couples TRBV10-2 to TRBJ1-1; D gene uncertain. The CDR3 contains 16 residues. Trimming shortened V by 0 bases and J by 0 bases, and 11 bases separated the two germline ends. The germline V gene encodes CDR1 WSHSY and CDR2 SAAADI. The CDR3 DNA reads as TGCGCCAGCAGTGAGTCGGCAGCCGACATGAACACTGAAGCTTTCTTT. Residues: CASSESAADMNTEAFF.

A note on this clonotype: This may come from a read error, since a much larger clone is one base off. The V gene is TRBV4-3, the J gene TRBJ2-7, with D possibly being TRBD1 (6 bases). This CDR3 comprises 14 residues. Germline values: CDR1 LGHNA, CDR2 YSLEER. In nucleotides, the CDR3 is TGCACCAGCAGCCCAGGACAGTACAGCTACGAGCAGTACTTC. It yields the protein CTSSPGQYSYEQYF.

This clonotype was seen more than once but under ten times. This chain joins TRBV15 and TRBJ1-1, with 9 bases aligning to TRBD1. The length of the CDR3 is 14 residues. V lost 5 bases and J lost 0; bases outside the gene matches: 1. Germline V gene sequence: CDR1 LNHNV, CDR2 YYDKDF (reference sequence). For the CDR3, the DNA is TGTGCCACCAGCGGGGACAGGGTGAACACTGAAGCTTTCTTT. Translated, it gives CATSGDRVNTEAFF.

This clonotype was recorded a few times. This chain links TRBV19 with TRBJ1-1; D gene unclear. Deletions cut 1 base from V and 2 bases from J, with 11 bases between. This CDR3 has 15 amino acids. Germline V gene sequence: CDR1 LNHDA, CDR2 SQIVND (reference sequence). DNA of the CDR3: TGTGCCAGTAGTATAGGGTCCCGGAGCAACACTGAAGCTTTCTTT. Amino acids: CASSIGSRSNTEAFF.

On this clonotype: At one end the junction does not follow the germline gene, possibly because of a read error. V is TRBV11-2 and J is TRBJ2-7; D perhaps matches TRBD2 (5 bases). CDR1 SGHAT and CDR2 FQNNGV come from the germline V gene. This CDR3 is built from 13 residues. The CDR3 DNA sequence: TGTGCCAGCAGCTTTTACGCGGGTTACGAGCAGCACTTC. Translating it yields CASSFYAGYEQHF.

This clonotype was seen repeatedly, ten times or more. V is TRBV7-9 and J is TRBJ2-3; D is uncertain. CDR3 length equals 12 residues. With 5 bases removed from V and 7 bases from J, the gap between germline ends came to 10 bases. Germline V gives CDR1 SEHNR, CDR2 FQNEAQ (reference sequence). The CDR3 DNA reads TGTGCCAGCAGCCCCCCTCGTTATACGCAGTATTTT. The encoded protein is CASSPPRYTQYF.

This clonotype was seen ten or more times. The chain links TRBV27 to TRBJ1-1; D unresolved. V shed 4 bases and J shed 0 bases, with 12 bases lying between them. This CDR3 has 15 residues. Germline V gene data show CDR1 as MNHEY and CDR2 as SMNVEV (reference sequence). Here the CDR3 DNA reads TGTGCCAGCAGTTCGGGCAGCGCTATGAACACTGAAGCTTTCTTT. It codes for CASSSGSAMNTEAFF.